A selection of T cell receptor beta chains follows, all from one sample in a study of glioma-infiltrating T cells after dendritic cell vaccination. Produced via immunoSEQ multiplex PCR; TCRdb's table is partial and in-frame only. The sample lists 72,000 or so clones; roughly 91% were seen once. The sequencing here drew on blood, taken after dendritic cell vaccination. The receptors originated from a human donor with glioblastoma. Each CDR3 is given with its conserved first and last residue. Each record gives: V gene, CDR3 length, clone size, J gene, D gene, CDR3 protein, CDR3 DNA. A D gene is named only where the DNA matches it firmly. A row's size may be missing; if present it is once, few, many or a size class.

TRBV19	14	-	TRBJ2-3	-	CASSLGGPVDTQYF	TGTGCCAGTAGTCTTGGGGGCCCCGTAGATACGCAGTATTTT
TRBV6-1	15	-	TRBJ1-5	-	CASSSSQGTNQPQHF	TGTGCCAGCAGTTCATCACAGGGCACCAATCAGCCCCAGCATTTT
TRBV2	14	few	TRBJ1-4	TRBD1	CASKVGTAWPQGGF	TGTGCCAGCAAGGTTGGGACAGCCTGGCCTCAGGGGGGTTTT
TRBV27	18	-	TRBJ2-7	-	CASSLIFTHRVGSYEQYF	TGTGCCAGCAGTTTAATATTCACCCACAGGGTGGGATCCTACGAGCAGTACTTC
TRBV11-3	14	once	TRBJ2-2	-	CASSLGPNTGELFF	TGTGCCAGCAGCTTAGGGCCGAACACCGGGGAGCTGTTTTTT
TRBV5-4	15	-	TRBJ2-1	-	CASSLTGDRVNEQFF	TGTGCCAGCAGCTTGACGGGAGATCGGGTCAATGAGCAGTTCTTC
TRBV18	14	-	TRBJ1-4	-	CASSPRRANEKLFF	TGTGCCAGCTCACCACGGAGGGCTAATGAAAAACTGTTTTTT
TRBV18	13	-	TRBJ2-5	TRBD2	CASSPGGDQTQYF	TGTGCCAGCTCACCTGGGGGGGACCAGACCCAGTACTTC
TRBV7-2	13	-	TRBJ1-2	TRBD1	CASSRQGHYGYTF	TGTGCCAGCAGCCGACAGGGACACTATGGCTACACCTTC
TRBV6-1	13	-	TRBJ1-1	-	CASSRGHGLEAFF	TGTGCCAGCAGCCGGGGACATGGCCTTGAAGCTTTCTTT
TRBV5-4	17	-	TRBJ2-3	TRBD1	CASSGSGTGVKTDTQYF	TGTGCCAGCAGTGGGTCGGGGACAGGGGTTAAAACAGATACGCAGTATTTT
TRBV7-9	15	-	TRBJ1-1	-	CASSEERPGPSEAFF	TGTGCCAGCAGCGAAGAACGGCCAGGCCCATCTGAAGCTTTCTTT
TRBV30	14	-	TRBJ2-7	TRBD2	CAWKLLAGPYEQYF	TGTGCCTGGAAACTACTAGCGGGACCCTACGAGCAGTACTTC
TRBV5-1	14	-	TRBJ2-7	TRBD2	CASSLDSGRDEQYF	TGCGCCAGCAGCTTGGATAGCGGGAGGGACGAGCAGTACTTC
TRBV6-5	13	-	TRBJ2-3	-	CASRIQVTDTQYF	TGTGCCAGCAGGATACAGGTCACAGATACGCAGTATTTT
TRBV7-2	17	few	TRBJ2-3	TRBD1	CASSFATAGTGGDTQYF	TGTGCCAGCAGCTTCGCGACTGCCGGGACAGGAGGAGATACGCAGTATTTT
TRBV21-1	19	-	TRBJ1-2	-	CASSKAGQVGQGGNYGYTF	TGTGCCAGCAGCAAAGCGGGTCAGGTGGGGCAGGGGGGCAACTATGGCTACACCTTC
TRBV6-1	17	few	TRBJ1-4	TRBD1	CASSVDPTGDFNEKLFF	TGTGCCAGCAGTGTCGACCCGACAGGGGATTTTAATGAAAAACTGTTTTTT
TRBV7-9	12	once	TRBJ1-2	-	CASSLVQGGYTF	TGTGCCAGCAGCTTAGTGCAGGGGGGCTACACCTTC
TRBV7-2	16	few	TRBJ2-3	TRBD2	CASSFHSSGITDTQYF	TGTGCCAGCAGCTTTCATTCTAGCGGGATCACAGATACGCAGTATTTT
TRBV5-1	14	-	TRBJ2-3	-	CASSSGVNTDTQYF	TGCGCCAGCAGCTCCGGAGTTAACACAGATACGCAGTATTTT
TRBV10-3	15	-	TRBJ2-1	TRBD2	CAISDSVSGGAEQFF	TGTGCCATCAGTGATTCGGTTAGCGGGGGCGCTGAGCAGTTCTTC
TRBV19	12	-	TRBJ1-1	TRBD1	CASSTGRTEAFF	TGTGCCAGTTCGACAGGGCGCACTGAAGCTTTCTTT
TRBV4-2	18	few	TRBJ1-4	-	CASSPQGQWVGTNEKLFF	TGTGCCAGCAGCCCCCAAGGACAGTGGGTTGGGACTAATGAAAAACTGTTTTTT
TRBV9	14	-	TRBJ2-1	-	CASSVEWESDEQFF	TGTGCCAGCAGCGTAGAGTGGGAGTCCGATGAGCAGTTCTTC
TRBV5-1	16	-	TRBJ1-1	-	CASSSRGPTMNTEAFF	TGCGCCAGCAGCTCCAGGGGCCCTACTATGAACACTGAAGCTTTCTTT
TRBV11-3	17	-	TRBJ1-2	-	CASSLDRVGRLRYGYTF	TGTGCCAGCAGCTTAGATCGCGTAGGCAGACTCCGCTATGGCTACACCTTC
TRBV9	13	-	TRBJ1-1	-	CASSVDRADEAFF	TGTGCCAGCAGCGTAGACAGGGCTGATGAAGCTTTCTTT
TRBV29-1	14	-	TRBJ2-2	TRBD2	CSVDDLAEPGELFF	TGCAGCGTTGATGATCTAGCGGAGCCCGGGGAGCTGTTTTTT
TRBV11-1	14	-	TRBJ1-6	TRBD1	CASSLEQGISPLHF	TGTGCCAGCAGCTTAGAACAGGGGATTTCACCCCTCCACTTT
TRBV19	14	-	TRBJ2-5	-	CASSIAGLRETQYF	TGTGCCAGTAGTATAGCGGGACTGAGAGAGACCCAGTACTTC
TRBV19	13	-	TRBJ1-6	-	CASRRIGSSPLHF	TGTGCCAGTAGAAGGATCGGGAGCTCACCCCTCCACTTT
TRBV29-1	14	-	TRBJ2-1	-	CSVTHSGTPNEQFF	TGCAGCGTGACCCACTCCGGGACACCCAATGAGCAGTTCTTC
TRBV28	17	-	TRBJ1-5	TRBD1	CASTFLTGGGLSQPQHF	TGTGCCAGCACTTTCCTCACAGGGGGCGGTTTGAGTCAGCCCCAGCATTTT
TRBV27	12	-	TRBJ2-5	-	CASSLSGETQYF	TGTGCCAGCAGTTTATCTGGCGAGACCCAGTACTTC
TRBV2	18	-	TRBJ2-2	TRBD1	CASRVDRGKRSRTGELFF	TGTGCCAGCAGAGTGGACAGGGGGAAGCGATCGAGGACCGGGGAGCTGTTTTTT
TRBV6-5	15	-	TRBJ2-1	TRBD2	CASSYASGGLNEQFF	TGTGCCAGCAGTTACGCTAGCGGGGGCTTGAATGAGCAGTTCTTC
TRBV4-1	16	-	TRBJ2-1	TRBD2	CASSQETSGFYNEQFF	TGCGCCAGCAGCCAAGAAACTAGCGGATTCTACAATGAGCAGTTCTTC
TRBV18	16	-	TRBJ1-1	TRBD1	CASSPRTGKMNTEAFF	TGTGCCAGCTCACCCCGGACAGGGAAGATGAACACTGAAGCTTTCTTT
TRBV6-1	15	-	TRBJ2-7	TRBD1	CASSLPGQGTYEQYF	TGTGCCAGCAGCCTCCCGGGACAGGGGACCTACGAGCAGTACTTC
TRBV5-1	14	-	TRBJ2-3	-	CASSRSPPTDTQYF	TGCGCCAGCTCTCGGTCCCCTCCCACAGATACGCAGTATTTT
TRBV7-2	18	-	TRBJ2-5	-	CASSLAAAGAISQETQYF	TGTGCCAGCAGCTTAGCGGCGGCGGGGGCCATTTCTCAAGAGACCCAGTACTTC
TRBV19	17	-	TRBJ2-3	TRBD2	CASSMRSSGRSTDTQYF	TGTGCCAGTAGTATGCGTAGTAGCGGGAGGAGCACAGATACGCAGTATTTT
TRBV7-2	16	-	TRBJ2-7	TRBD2	CASSSRTSGSRYEQYF	TGTGCCAGCAGCTCCCGGACTAGCGGGAGTAGGTACGAGCAGTACTTC
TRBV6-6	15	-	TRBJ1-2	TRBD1	CASSYKGTGEDGYTF	TGTGCCAGCAGTTACAAGGGGACAGGGGAAGATGGCTACACCTTC
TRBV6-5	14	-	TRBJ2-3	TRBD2	CASSTPTSPDTQYF	TGTGCCAGCAGTACCCCGACTAGCCCCGATACGCAGTATTTT
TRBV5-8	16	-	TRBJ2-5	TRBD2	CASSLLLAGVGETQYF	TGTGCCAGCAGCTTGTTGCTAGCGGGAGTGGGTGAGACCCAGTACTTC
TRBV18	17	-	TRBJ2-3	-	CASGRQVASLGTDTQYF	TGTGCCAGCGGGAGGCAGGTTGCATCCTTAGGCACAGATACGCAGTATTTT
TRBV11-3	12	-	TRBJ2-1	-	CASSLDQPGQFF	TGTGCCAGCAGCTTAGATCAGCCGGGGCAGTTCTTC
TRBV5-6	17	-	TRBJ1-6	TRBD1	CASSSGQVLVENSPLHF	TGTGCCAGCAGCTCGGGACAGGTCCTCGTGGAGAATTCACCCCTCCACTTT
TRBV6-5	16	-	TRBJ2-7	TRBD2	CASSYSYGRSSYEQYF	TGTGCCAGCAGTTACTCATACGGGAGGAGCTCCTACGAGCAGTACTTC
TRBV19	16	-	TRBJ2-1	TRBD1	CASSNSDRGRYNEQFF	TGTGCCAGTAGTAACTCGGACAGGGGAAGGTACAATGAGCAGTTCTTC
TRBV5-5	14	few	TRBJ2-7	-	CASSSSALSYEQYF	TGTGCCAGCAGCTCCAGCGCACTGTCCTACGAGCAGTACTTC
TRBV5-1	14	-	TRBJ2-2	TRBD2	CASTFAGGTGELFF	TGCGCCAGCACCTTTGCGGGGGGCACCGGGGAGCTGTTTTTT
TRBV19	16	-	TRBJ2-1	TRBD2	CASSVAGGPGNNEQFF	TGTGCCAGTAGTGTTGCGGGAGGGCCGGGGAACAATGAGCAGTTCTTC
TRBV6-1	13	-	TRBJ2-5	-	CASRDTRGETQYF	TGTGCCAGCAGGGATACTAGAGGAGAGACCCAGTACTTC
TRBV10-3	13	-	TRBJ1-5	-	CAISARSNQPQHF	TGTGCCATCAGTGCCCGTAGCAATCAGCCCCAGCATTTT
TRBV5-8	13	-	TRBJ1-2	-	CASSSLRTDGYTF	TGTGCCAGCAGCTCCCTTAGGACTGATGGCTACACCTTC